A single TCR beta chain is shown here with its context. Repertoires were generated with immunoSEQ multiplex PCR, while TCRdb's copy carries only in-frame clones and drops some. The sample has roughly 170,000 clones, around 80% seen once. The entry originates in a study of blood T cell repertoires in COVID-19. Across the study: Samples representing acute and convalescent COVID-19 were sourced from the United States, Italy and Spain. T cells, B-cell-depleted T cells, or PBMCs supplied cDNA or gDNA.

CDR1 and CDR2 (germline): LNHDA, SQIVND (reference sequence). This CDR3 is 17 amino acids long. The junction had 6 bases not matched to a gene; V was cut back by 4 bases and J by 0 bases. The TCR originated in a human donor in a cohort sampled during active COVID-19. The J gene is TRBJ1-5, the V gene TRBV19; 10 bases map to TRBD1. Sequenced sample: peripheral blood. CDR3 coding DNA: TGTGCCAGTAGTAGAGGGGACAGGGGATATAGCAATCAGCCCCAGCATTTT. Translation: CASSRGDRGYSNQPQHF.